This is a list of T cell receptor beta chains from one sample in a study of chemoradiotherapy in HPV16-positive cancers. TCRdb's table, derived via immunoSEQ multiplex PCR, lists solely in-frame clones and lacks some. The data contain 29,000 or so clones, 90% to 95% of them singletons. This specimen consisted of blood, obtained from a patient who underwent chemoradiotherapy. Receptor source: a human donor with HPV-associated anogenital cancer. CDR3s include the opening cysteine and the closing phenylalanine or tryptophan. A D gene is named only where the DNA matches it firmly. Expanded clones get a size class; other rows say once, few or many, or leave the size out.

CDR3 length: 15; V gene: TRBV6-1; clone size: once; J gene: TRBJ2-3; D gene: TRBD2; CDR3 DNA: TGTGCCAGCAGGGGACTAGCGGGCTTCACAGATACGCAGTATTTT; CDR3 protein: CASRGLAGFTDTQYF
CDR3 length: 15; V gene: TRBV11-2; clone size: NA; J gene: TRBJ2-7; D gene: NA; CDR3 DNA: TGTGCCAGCAGCCCTGGGGGAGGCTATACCTACGAGCAGTACTTC; CDR3 protein: CASSPGGGYTYEQYF
CDR3 length: 16; V gene: TRBV6-5; clone size: NA; J gene: TRBJ1-3; D gene: TRBD1; CDR3 DNA: TGTGCCAGCAGTTATTCCACCGGGACAGTTGGAAACACCATATATTTT; CDR3 protein: CASSYSTGTVGNTIYF
CDR3 length: 13; V gene: TRBV30; clone size: NA; J gene: TRBJ1-3; D gene: NA; CDR3 DNA: TGTGCCTGGGACCAGACCGAGCGGAACACCATATATTTT; CDR3 protein: CAWDQTERNTIYF
CDR3 length: 17; V gene: TRBV28; clone size: NA; J gene: TRBJ2-1; D gene: NA; CDR3 DNA: TGTGCCAGCAGTTTATCCCCCTGGCGCGGACCCTACAATGAGCAGTTCTTC; CDR3 protein: CASSLSPWRGPYNEQFF
CDR3 length: 15; V gene: TRBV6-5; clone size: NA; J gene: TRBJ2-5; D gene: NA; CDR3 DNA: TGTGCCAGCAGTGCCATTTGGGCGTCCCAAGAGACCCAGTACTTC; CDR3 protein: CASSAIWASQETQYF
CDR3 length: 17; V gene: TRBV7-3; clone size: NA; J gene: TRBJ2-6; D gene: NA; CDR3 DNA: TGTGCCAGCAGCCCGCGGCCCGGCATCTCTGGGGCCAACGTCCTGACTTTC; CDR3 protein: CASSPRPGISGANVLTF
CDR3 length: 15; V gene: TRBV18; clone size: NA; J gene: TRBJ1-5; D gene: NA; CDR3 DNA: TGTGCCAGCTCACCCCTTGTTGGTGGGGATCAGCCCCAGCATTTT; CDR3 protein: CASSPLVGGDQPQHF
CDR3 length: 15; V gene: TRBV6-5; clone size: few; J gene: TRBJ1-1; D gene: TRBD1; CDR3 DNA: TGTGCCAGCAGTTCCCAGACAGGGCTGGCCACTGAAGCTTTCTTT; CDR3 protein: CASSSQTGLATEAFF
CDR3 length: 16; V gene: TRBV5-1; clone size: NA; J gene: TRBJ2-1; D gene: TRBD2; CDR3 DNA: TGCGCCAGCAGCTTGGTTGTTAGCGGGAGCGGGGGTGAGCAGTTCTTC; CDR3 protein: CASSLVVSGSGGEQFF
CDR3 length: 13; V gene: TRBV7-8; clone size: NA; J gene: TRBJ1-1; D gene: NA; CDR3 DNA: TGTGCCAGCAGCTTTAAGGGGTCCACTGAAGCTTTCTTT; CDR3 protein: CASSFKGSTEAFF
CDR3 length: 16; V gene: TRBV28; clone size: NA; J gene: TRBJ1-1; D gene: NA; CDR3 DNA: TGTGCCAGCAGTTTGCCGGGAGCAGGGCCCCATGTCGGAGCTTTCTTT; CDR3 protein: CASSLPGAGPHVGAFF
CDR3 length: 12; V gene: TRBV6-6; clone size: NA; J gene: TRBJ2-5; D gene: NA; CDR3 DNA: TGTGCCAGCAGCGACCAGGTGGAGACCCAGTACTTC; CDR3 protein: CASSDQVETQYF
CDR3 length: 14; V gene: TRBV5-1; clone size: NA; J gene: TRBJ1-2; D gene: NA; CDR3 DNA: TGCGCCAGCAGCGAACAGGGTACGGACTATGGCTACACCTTC; CDR3 protein: CASSEQGTDYGYTF
CDR3 length: 15; V gene: TRBV18; clone size: NA; J gene: TRBJ2-5; D gene: TRBD1; CDR3 DNA: TGTGCCAGCTCACCGTGGACAGGGATAGGGGAGACCCAGTACTTC; CDR3 protein: CASSPWTGIGETQYF
CDR3 length: 14; V gene: TRBV28; clone size: NA; J gene: TRBJ2-5; D gene: NA; CDR3 DNA: TGTGCCAGCAGTCCCCAGGGGCTCCAAGAGACCCAGTACTTC; CDR3 protein: CASSPQGLQETQYF
CDR3 length: 15; V gene: TRBV5-4; clone size: once; J gene: TRBJ2-1; D gene: NA; CDR3 DNA: TGTGCCAGCAGCCGAAGGGAGGCTCCGGACAATGAGCAGTTCTTC; CDR3 protein: CASSRREAPDNEQFF
CDR3 length: 17; V gene: TRBV7-9; clone size: NA; J gene: TRBJ2-5; D gene: NA; CDR3 DNA: TGTGCCAGCAGCTTTGGTAGTATAGGGCTAGCGTCTGAGACCCAGTACTTC; CDR3 protein: CASSFGSIGLASETQYF
CDR3 length: 16; V gene: TRBV27; clone size: NA; J gene: TRBJ2-3; D gene: TRBD2; CDR3 DNA: TGTGCCAGCAGTCCCCGACTAGCGGGGGTGGGAGATACGCAGTATTTT; CDR3 protein: CASSPRLAGVGDTQYF
CDR3 length: 15; V gene: TRBV10-3; clone size: few; J gene: TRBJ1-5; D gene: NA; CDR3 DNA: TGTGCCATCAGTGAGTCGACGGACGGCAATCAGCCCCAGCATTTT; CDR3 protein: CAISESTDGNQPQHF
CDR3 length: 13; V gene: TRBV11-2; clone size: NA; J gene: TRBJ2-1; D gene: NA; CDR3 DNA: TGTGCCAGCTCCGGGAAGGGTTACAATGAGCAGTTCTTC; CDR3 protein: CASSGKGYNEQFF
CDR3 length: 13; V gene: TRBV10-1; clone size: NA; J gene: TRBJ2-6; D gene: NA; CDR3 DNA: TGCGCCAGCAGTGTTACGGGGGCCAACGTCCTGACTTTC; CDR3 protein: CASSVTGANVLTF
CDR3 length: 13; V gene: TRBV18; clone size: NA; J gene: TRBJ2-7; D gene: NA; CDR3 DNA: TGTGCCAGCTCACCTGGACCTTCCTACGAGCAGTACTTC; CDR3 protein: CASSPGPSYEQYF
CDR3 length: 16; V gene: TRBV19; clone size: few; J gene: TRBJ1-5; D gene: NA; CDR3 DNA: TGTGCCAGTAGTATAGGGGGCACCAATAGCAATCAGCCCCAGCATTTT; CDR3 protein: CASSIGGTNSNQPQHF
CDR3 length: 14; V gene: TRBV27; clone size: NA; J gene: TRBJ2-1; D gene: TRBD1; CDR3 DNA: TGTGCCAGCAGTTTAAGGACAGGGGCTGATGAGCAGTTCTTC; CDR3 protein: CASSLRTGADEQFF
CDR3 length: 17; V gene: TRBV30; clone size: NA; J gene: TRBJ2-1; D gene: TRBD2; CDR3 DNA: TGTGCCTGGAGTGTTTTGGGACTAGCGGAGTACTACAATGAGCAGTTCTTC; CDR3 protein: CAWSVLGLAEYYNEQFF
CDR3 length: 15; V gene: TRBV5-4; clone size: NA; J gene: TRBJ2-5; D gene: TRBD2; CDR3 DNA: TGTGCCAGCAGCCAAGGACTAGTTGGTATGGAGACCCAGTACTTC; CDR3 protein: CASSQGLVGMETQYF
CDR3 length: 15; V gene: TRBV5-4; clone size: once; J gene: TRBJ2-7; D gene: TRBD2; CDR3 DNA: TGTGCCAGCAGCTTGGGACTAGCGGGGCCCTACGAGCAGTACTTC; CDR3 protein: CASSLGLAGPYEQYF
CDR3 length: 14; V gene: TRBV18; clone size: once; J gene: TRBJ2-7; D gene: TRBD2; CDR3 DNA: TGTGCCAGCTCACCGAGTCTAGCGGGATTCGAGCAGTACTTC; CDR3 protein: CASSPSLAGFEQYF
CDR3 length: 15; V gene: TRBV7-2; clone size: NA; J gene: TRBJ1-2; D gene: TRBD1; CDR3 DNA: TGTGCCAGCAGCAACACCGGGACAGATCCTTACGGCTACACCTTC; CDR3 protein: CASSNTGTDPYGYTF
CDR3 length: 16; V gene: TRBV5-1; clone size: once; J gene: TRBJ2-7; D gene: NA; CDR3 DNA: TGCGCCAGCAGCTTGGGGCGGGACACCAGGTCCTACGAGCAGTACTTC; CDR3 protein: CASSLGRDTRSYEQYF